This T cell receptor beta chain was identified during a study of T cells in Graves' hyperthyroidism and ophthalmopathy. Study-wide results and limits: Blood samples included most of the expanded thyroid clonotypes exceeding 0.001. A model built on 13 V-J features separated ophthalmopathy from stable hyperthyroidism.

In making diagnoses, clinical symptoms, serum thyroxine and TRAb, thyroid ultrasound and orbital computed tomography were all used. Remarks on this clonotype: Its antigen is unidentified.

The V gene lost 3 bases and the J gene lost 4 bases, with 7 bases spanning the gap. CDR3 length: 14 residues. The source material, RNA transcripts, was used to amplify TCR beta CDR3 regions. A first-round RT-PCR of the TCR CDR3 used the HTBI primer set. Via MiXCR, TCRdb re-called the multiplex PCR reads, giving one row per CDR3 protein. The sample contains 600,000 to 800,000 distinct CDR3 sequences, under 45% of which appear only once. The receptor comes from a woman between 40 and 50 years old with Graves' hyperthyroidism. Sequenced material: blood. The genes are TRBV12-3 or TRBV12-4 and TRBJ1-6; tentatively, D is TRBD1 (5 bases). CDR3 bases: TGTGCCAGCAGTTTTAAGGGGTATAATTCACCCCTCCACTTT. It yields the protein CASSFKGYNSPLHF.